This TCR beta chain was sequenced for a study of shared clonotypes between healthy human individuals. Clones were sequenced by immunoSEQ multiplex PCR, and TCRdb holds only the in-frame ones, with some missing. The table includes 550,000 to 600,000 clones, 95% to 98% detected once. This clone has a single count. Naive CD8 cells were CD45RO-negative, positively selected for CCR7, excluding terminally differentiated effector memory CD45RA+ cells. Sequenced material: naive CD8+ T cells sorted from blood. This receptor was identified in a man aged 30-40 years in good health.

The CDR3 nucleotides are TGTGCCAGCAGCTTGGAATGGACAGGGAGCACAGATACGCAGTATTTT. It codes for CASSLEWTGSTDTQYF. The gene calls are TRBV5-5 and TRBJ2-3; 8 nucleotides match TRBD1. Trimming took 0 bases from V and 0 from J; bases not matched to a gene: 3. Germline loops: CDR1 SGHKS, CDR2 YYEKEE (reference sequence). The CDR3 runs to 16 residues.